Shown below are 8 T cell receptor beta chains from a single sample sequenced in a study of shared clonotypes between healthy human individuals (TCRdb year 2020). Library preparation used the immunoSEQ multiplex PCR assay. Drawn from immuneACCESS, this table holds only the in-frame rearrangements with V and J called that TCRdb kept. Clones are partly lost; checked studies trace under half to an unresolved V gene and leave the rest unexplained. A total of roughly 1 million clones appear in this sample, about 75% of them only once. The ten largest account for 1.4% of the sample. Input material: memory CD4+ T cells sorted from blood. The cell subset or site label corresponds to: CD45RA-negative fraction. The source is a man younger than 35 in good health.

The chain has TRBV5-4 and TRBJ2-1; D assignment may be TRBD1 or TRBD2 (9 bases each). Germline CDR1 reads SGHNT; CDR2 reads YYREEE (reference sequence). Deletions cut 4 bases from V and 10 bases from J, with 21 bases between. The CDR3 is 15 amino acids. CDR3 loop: CASSLAGQGQWEQFF. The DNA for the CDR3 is TGTGCCAGCAGCCTAGCGGGACAGGGCCAATGGGAGCAGTTCTTC.

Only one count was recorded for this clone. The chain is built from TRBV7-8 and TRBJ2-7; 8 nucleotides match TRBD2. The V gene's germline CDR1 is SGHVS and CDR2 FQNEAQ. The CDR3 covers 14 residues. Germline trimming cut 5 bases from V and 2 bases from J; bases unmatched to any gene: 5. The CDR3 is CASSEREFTYEQYF. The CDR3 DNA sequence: TGTGCCAGCAGCGAGCGGGAGTTCACCTACGAGCAGTACTTC.

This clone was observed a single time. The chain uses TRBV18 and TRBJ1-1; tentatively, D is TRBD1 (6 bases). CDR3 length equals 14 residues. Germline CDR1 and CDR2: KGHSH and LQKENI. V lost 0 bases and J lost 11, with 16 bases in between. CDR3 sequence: CASSPPGADPRAFF. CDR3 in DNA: TGTGCCAGCTCACCACCGGGGGCTGACCCTCGGGCTTTCTTT.

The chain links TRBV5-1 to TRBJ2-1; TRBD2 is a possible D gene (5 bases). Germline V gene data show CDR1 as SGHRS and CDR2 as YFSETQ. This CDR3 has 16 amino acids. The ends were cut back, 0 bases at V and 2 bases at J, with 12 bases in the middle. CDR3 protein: CASSLVGSAAYNEQFF. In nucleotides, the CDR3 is TGCGCCAGCAGCTTGGTGGGTAGCGCTGCCTACAATGAGCAGTTCTTC. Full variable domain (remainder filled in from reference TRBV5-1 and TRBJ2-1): KAGVTQTPRYLIKTRGQQVTLSCSPISGHRSVSWYQQTPGQGLQFLFEYFSETQRNKGNFPGRFSGRQFSNSRSEMNVSTLELGDSALYLCASSLVGSAAYNEQFFGPGTRLTVL.

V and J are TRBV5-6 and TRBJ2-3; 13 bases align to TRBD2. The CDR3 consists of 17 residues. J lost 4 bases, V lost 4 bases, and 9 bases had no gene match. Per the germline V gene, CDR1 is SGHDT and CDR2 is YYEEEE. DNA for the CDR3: TGTGCCAGCAGCACTAGGACTAGCGGGAGTCCCCCAGATACGCAGTATTTT. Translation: CASSTRTSGSPPDTQYF.

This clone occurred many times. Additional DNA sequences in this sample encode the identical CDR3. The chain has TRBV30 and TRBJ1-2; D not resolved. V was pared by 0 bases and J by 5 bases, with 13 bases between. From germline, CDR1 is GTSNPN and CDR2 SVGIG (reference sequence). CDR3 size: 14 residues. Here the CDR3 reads CAWSVQRVLYGYTF. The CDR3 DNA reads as TGTGCCTGGAGTGTACAGAGGGTTCTATATGGCTACACCTTC.

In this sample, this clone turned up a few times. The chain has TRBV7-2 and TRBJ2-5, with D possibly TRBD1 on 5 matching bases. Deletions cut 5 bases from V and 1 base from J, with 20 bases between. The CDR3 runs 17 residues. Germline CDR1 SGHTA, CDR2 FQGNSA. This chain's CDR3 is CASSKGVFGGAQETQYF. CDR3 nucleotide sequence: TGTGCCAGCAGCAAAGGGGTCTTTGGTGGGGCCCAAGAGACCCAGTACTTC.

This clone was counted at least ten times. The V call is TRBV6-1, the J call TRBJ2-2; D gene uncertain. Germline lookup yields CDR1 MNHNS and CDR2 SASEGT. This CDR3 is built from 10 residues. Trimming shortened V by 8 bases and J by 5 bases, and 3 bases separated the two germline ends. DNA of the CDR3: TGTGCCAGCGCGACCGGGGAGCTGTTTTTT. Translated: CASATGELFF.